These 24 T cell receptor beta chains share one sample of origin, sequenced in a study of response to subunit inactivated influenza vaccine. TCRdb re-analysed the RT-PCR reads in MiXCR, keeping a single row per CDR3 protein. The data show about half a million distinct CDR3 sequences, with 25% seen just once and 1.9% held by the top ten. The specimen comprised CD4+ T cells sorted from PBMCs, sampled less than 6 days after vaccination. The receptors shown here come from a man in his forties or fifties who received an inactivated influenza vaccine.

There are a few counts of this clonotype. V gene TRBV12-3 or TRBV12-4 combines with J gene TRBJ1-3; 7 bases are a match to TRBD1. This CDR3 region has 15 residues. Trimming took 5 bases from V and 3 from J; bases not matched to a gene: 7. The CDR3, as DNA: TGTGCCAGCAGTGGGACAGTCTCTCGTGGAAACACCATATATTTT. Translated: CASSGTVSRGNTIYF.

The chain combines TRBV28 with TRBJ2-3; D may be TRBD2 (6 bases). This CDR3 has 12 amino acids. CDR1 and CDR2 from the germline V gene are MDHEN and SYDVKM. Trimming took off 6 bases at V and 6 bases at J, with 10 bases between the two ends. The DNA of the CDR3 is TGTGCCAGCAGGGGGGGTTGGGATACGCAGTATTTT. The encoded protein is CASRGGWDTQYF.

The chain recombines TRBV20-1 with TRBJ1-1; no clear D. Per germline, CDR1 DFQATT and CDR2 SNEGSKA (reference sequence). CDR3 size: 14 residues. Trimming pared 0 bases from V and 1 base from J, leaving 9 bases between. The chain's CDR3 is CSARESASNTEAFF. In DNA form, the CDR3 reads TGCAGTGCTAGAGAATCAGCCTCGAACACTGAAGCTTTCTTT.

The chain links TRBV28 to TRBJ1-1, with a weak D call TRBD1 (6 bases). Trimming stripped 6 bases from V and 0 bases from J, with 14 bases between. The CDR3 contains 15 residues. Per germline, CDR1 MDHEN and CDR2 SYDVKM. The CDR3 spells CASSNSGDLNTEAFF. CDR3 DNA sequence: TGTGCCAGCAGCAATTCAGGGGACTTGAACACTGAAGCTTTCTTT.

The genes are TRBV2 and TRBJ2-2; D unclear. The CDR3 has 13 residues. Germline CDR1 SNHLY, CDR2 FYNNEI. The V gene lost 4 bases and the J gene lost 4 bases, with 7 bases spanning the gap. CDR3 in amino acids: CASSAMVTGELFF. CDR3 bases: TGTGCCAGCAGTGCAATGGTCACCGGGGAGCTGTTTTTT.

This clonotype was detected only a few times. The chain is built from TRBV6-1 and TRBJ1-2; tentative D call: TRBD1 (6 bases). Trimming removed 6 bases at V and 4 bases at J, with 15 bases between. The CDR3 is 14 residues long. CDR1 is MNHNS and CDR2 is SASEGT in the germline V gene. CDR3 protein: CASSVGARSYGYTF. The CDR3 region has the DNA TGTGCCAGCAGCGTGGGGGCCAGAAGCTATGGCTACACCTTC.

This clonotype is a singleton in its sample. The rearrangement uses TRBV20-1 and TRBJ2-5; D unresolved. Trimming pared 2 bases from V and 2 bases from J, leaving 12 bases between. The germline V gene has CDR1 DFQATT and CDR2 SNEGSKA (reference sequence). The CDR3 is 14 residues long. The CDR3 bases are TGCAGTGCTAGACTGACGCAAAATCAAGAGACCCAGTACTTC. Translation gives CSARLTQNQETQYF.

In this sample, this clonotype turned up a few times. The chain is built from TRBV15 and TRBJ2-4; 7 bases map to TRBD1. The CDR3 loop spans 19 amino acids. The germline CDR1 and CDR2 sequences are LNHNV and YYDKDF (reference sequence). V lost 2 bases to trimming and J lost 0 bases; unmatched junction nucleotides: 13. CDR3 region: CATSRSGTRDRVAKNIQYF. The CDR3 DNA reads TGTGCCACCAGCAGATCTGGAACTCGGGACAGAGTAGCCAAAAACATTCAGTACTTC.

The CDR3 coding sequence is TGCAGTGGGCTAGCGGAATACGAGCAGTACTTC. As protein: CSGLAEYEQYF. This chain connects TRBV20-1 to TRBJ2-7; the match to TRBD2 covers 7 bases. The CDR3 has 11 amino acids. Germline V gene lookup returns CDR1 DFQATT and CDR2 SNEGSKA (reference sequence). The ends lost 7 bases at V and 4 bases at J; junction bases unmatched: 4.

A few counts support this clonotype. The rearrangement links TRBV7-2 to TRBJ1-1; TRBD1 matches at 7 bases. There are 17 residues in the CDR3. V shed 1 base, J shed 4 bases, and the junction held 12 bases outside the gene matches. Per the germline V gene, CDR1 is SGHTA and CDR2 is FQGNSA. The DNA for the CDR3 is TGTGCCAGCAGCTTAGGGAGAACAGGGGCAAGGGCCACTGAAGCTTTCTTT. Translation: CASSLGRTGARATEAFF.

This clonotype showed up many times. The genes are TRBV12-3 or TRBV12-4 and TRBJ1-5; D is ambiguous. CDR3 size: 12 residues. The V end was cut by 4 bases, the J end by 9 bases, with 10 bases between. The CDR3 sequence is CASSYGNGPQHF. Here the CDR3 DNA reads TGTGCCAGCAGTTATGGTAACGGGCCCCAGCATTTT.

This clonotype came up a few times. The rearrangement uses TRBV12-3 or TRBV12-4 and TRBJ2-2; the D gene is possibly TRBD1 (6 bases). CDR3 length: 15 amino acids. V was pared by 7 bases and J by 7 bases, with 19 bases between. CDR3 sequence: CASTTRTGPYGELFF. The CDR3 nucleotides read TGTGCCAGCACCACTAGAACAGGGCCGTACGGGGAGCTGTTTTTT.

The CDR3 DNA reads as TGTGCCAGCAGCTTAGAACTTAGCGAAAAACTGTTTTTT. Its protein is CASSLELSEKLFF. This chain connects TRBV7-2 to TRBJ1-4; D not resolved. Between the trimmed V and J ends, which lost 1 base and 8 bases, there was a span of 8 bases. The CDR3 runs 13 residues. Germline CDR1 reads SGHTA; CDR2 reads FQGNSA.

This clonotype occurred a few times. The rearrangement joins TRBV27 to TRBJ2-4; a possible D gene is TRBD1 (7 bases). V was pared by 3 bases and J by 6 bases, with 9 bases between. Germline V gene lookup returns CDR1 MNHEY and CDR2 SMNVEV (reference sequence). CDR3 length: 13 residues. CDR3 amino acids: CASSFQGGNIQYF. The CDR3, as DNA: TGTGCCAGCAGTTTCCAGGGGGGAAACATTCAGTACTTC.

At least ten counts were recorded for this clonotype. The rearrangement uses TRBV29-1 and TRBJ2-5; a weak D match, TRBD1 (5 bases). Trimming cost V 7 bases and J 7 bases, with 16 bases left between them. Germline loops: CDR1 SQVTM, CDR2 ANQGSEA. The CDR3 is 12 amino acids. The CDR3 DNA is TGCAGCGCTCCCGAAGGGGTCGGGACCCAGTACTTC. This translates into CSAPEGVGTQYF.

This chain uses TRBV5-1 with TRBJ2-3; no definite D call. V gave up 3 bases and J gave up 0 bases, with 14 bases separating them. This CDR3 is built from 16 residues. The germline V gene has CDR1 SGHRS and CDR2 YFSETQ. The CDR3 bases are TGCGCCAGCAGCTCCTCGCCGGGCGCTAGCACAGATACGCAGTATTTT. Translating it yields CASSSSPGASTDTQYF.

This clonotype has more than one count but fewer than ten. The gene calls are TRBV3-1 and TRBJ2-1; 16 bases map to TRBD2. Germline CDR1 and CDR2: LGHDT and YNNKEL (reference sequence). With V trimmed by 4 bases and J by 2 bases, 8 bases remained unmatched. This CDR3 comprises 19 residues. CDR3 protein: CASSPRPGLAGGTYNEQFF. Written as DNA, the CDR3 is TGTGCCAGCAGCCCACGACCGGGACTAGCGGGAGGGACCTACAATGAGCAGTTCTTC.

The chain is built from TRBV20-1 and TRBJ1-2, with D perhaps matching TRBD1 (6 bases). The CDR3 is made up of 12 amino acids. V was cut by 6 bases and J by 4 bases, with 12 bases left in between. The germline gives CDR1 DFQATT, CDR2 SNEGSKA (reference sequence). The CDR3: CSATGHSYGYTF. DNA for the CDR3: TGCAGTGCCACGGGACACAGCTATGGCTACACCTTC.

This clonotype has only a few counts. The gene calls are TRBV5-1 and TRBJ2-5; D remains unclear. Trimming shortened V by 0 bases and J by 1 base, and 10 bases separated the two germline ends. The CDR3 extends over 15 amino acids. The germline V gene encodes CDR1 SGHRS and CDR2 YFSETQ. The CDR3 sequence: CASSLGPPLQETQYF. The CDR3 DNA reads TGCGCCAGCAGCTTGGGCCCCCCACTCCAAGAGACCCAGTACTTC.

The chain uses TRBV5-6 and TRBJ2-7; 7 bases align to TRBD2. V was pared by 2 bases and J by 2 bases, with 4 bases of the junction left unmatched. The CDR3 length is 14 residues. Germline CDR1 reads SGHDT; CDR2 reads YYEEEE. The CDR3 loop reads CASSFGLEAYEQYF. As DNA, the CDR3 is TGTGCCAGCAGCTTCGGACTAGAAGCCTACGAGCAGTACTTC.

This clonotype appeared a few times. This sequence joins TRBV12-3 or TRBV12-4 and TRBJ2-7, with D perhaps TRBD2 (6 bases). Trimming removed 6 bases at V and 3 bases at J, with 15 bases between. The CDR3 sequence is 14 residues long. CDR3 amino acids: CASRPQEGLYEQYF. The CDR3 DNA reads as TGTGCCAGCAGACCCCAGGAGGGTCTCTACGAGCAGTACTTC.

This clonotype was recorded once. The chain has TRBV12-3 or TRBV12-4 and TRBJ2-1; D is perhaps TRBD1 (6 bases). The CDR3 has 14 residues. V gave up 4 bases and J gave up 7 bases, with 14 bases separating them. The CDR3: CASSWGLLRNEQFF. CDR3 nucleotide sequence: TGTGCCAGCAGTTGGGGGCTCCTTCGGAATGAGCAGTTCTTC.

This clonotype was recorded a few times. The V call is TRBV10-2, the J call TRBJ2-1; D assignment may be TRBD1 or TRBD2 (5 bases each). CDR1 and CDR2 from the germline V gene are WSHSY and SAAADI. This CDR3 comprises 12 residues. The ends were cut back, 8 bases at V and 5 bases at J, with 10 bases in the middle. The CDR3 nucleotides read TGCGCCAGCGGGGACCAAAACAATGAGCAGTTCTTC. Translation gives CASGDQNNEQFF.

This clonotype was recorded many times. The CDR3 loop reads CSATGSHNEKLFF. The CDR3 DNA follows: TGCAGTGCTACCGGGTCCCACAATGAAAAACTGTTTTTT. The rearrangement links TRBV20-1 to TRBJ1-4; D is uncertain. Germline lookup yields CDR1 DFQATT and CDR2 SNEGSKA (reference sequence). V dropped 4 bases and J dropped 5 bases, with 11 bases sitting between them. The CDR3 spans 13 residues.